This paragraph reports one T cell receptor (beta chain). The data originate from a study of CD8+ T cells in alopecia areata. Investigators isolated RNA and reverse transcribed it into cDNA to act as the sequencing template. TCRdb's table, derived via immunoSEQ multiplex PCR, lists solely in-frame clones and lacks some. The table shows about 97,000 clones, with about two fifths occurring only once. Researchers gathered lesional scalp punch biopsies and peripheral blood from patients with alopecia areata. Germline CDR1 reads ENHRY; CDR2 reads SYGVKD. The germline V and J ends were trimmed by 6 bases and 5 bases, with 13 bases remaining between them. The CDR3 covers 13 residues.

This receptor was identified in a human donor with alopecia areata. Sequenced input: CD4+ T cells sorted from blood. This chain uses TRBV10-3 with TRBJ2-5, with a weak D call TRBD2 (6 bases). CDR3 residues: CAISQGSGETQYF. The DNA for the CDR3 is TGTGCCATCAGCCAAGGGAGCGGGGAGACCCAGTACTTC.